These T cell receptor beta chains were read from a single sample in a study of long-term antiretroviral therapy in people with HIV. Repertoires were generated with immunoSEQ multiplex PCR, while TCRdb's copy carries only in-frame clones and drops some. The sample yields 35,000 to 40,000 clones, roughly 82% seen once. Sequencing used unsorted PBMCs, obtained 0.3 years after starting antiretroviral therapy. The receptors stem from a young man with HIV. Both conserved end residues are part of each CDR3. Fields, in order: J gene, V gene, D gene, clone size, CDR3 DNA, CDR3 protein. D genes are given only for firm matches. Clone size is given for some rows only: seen once, a few or many times, or a class if the clone is expanded.

>TRBJ2-3|TRBV19|NA|NA
TGTGCCAGTAGTGTACTCAGGGGTGGGGATACGCAGTATTTT
CASSVLRGGDTQYF
>TRBJ1-2|TRBV30|NA|few
TGTGCCCGGTGGGGCTCTGGCTACACCTTC
CARWGSGYTF
>TRBJ1-5|TRBV6-4|TRBD1|NA
TGTGCCAGCAGTGCCGGGACAGGTGGCAATCAGCCCCAGCATTTT
CASSAGTGGNQPQHF
>TRBJ2-1|TRBV9|NA|NA
TGTGCCAGCAGCGTAGCCCCTCTTGGAGGAGCCGAAAATGAGCAGTTCTTC
CASSVAPLGGAENEQFF
>TRBJ1-3|TRBV6-4|NA|few
TGTGCAGTCAGGGACGGGGCTGGAAACACCATATATTTT
CAVRDGAGNTIYF
>TRBJ2-5|TRBV15|NA|NA
TGTGCCACCAGGGGCGGACAAGAGACCCAGTACTTC
CATRGGQETQYF
>TRBJ2-7|TRBV11-2|NA|NA
TGTGCCAGCAGCTTAGATAGGACAGAGGCCCACGAGCAGTACTTC
CASSLDRTEAHEQYF
>TRBJ1-3|TRBV11-2|TRBD1|NA
TGTGCCAGCAGCCAGTTGGAAGGGACAGCAATCTCTGGAAACACCATATATTTT
CASSQLEGTAISGNTIYF
>TRBJ2-7|TRBV21-1|NA|NA
TGTGCCAGCAGGCCCCGAGGGAGACTTTTCCCGTACGAGCAGTACTTC
CASRPRGRLFPYEQYF
>TRBJ1-1|TRBV7-9|NA|NA
TGTGCCAGCAGCTTAGCGGAAATGGGCGGAAATAAAGCTTTCTTT
CASSLAEMGGNKAFF
>TRBJ2-1|TRBV4-2|TRBD2|NA
TGTGCCAGCAGCCAAGCCTATAGCGGGGGGCCGGAGGAGCAGTTCTTC
CASSQAYSGGPEEQFF
>TRBJ1-2|TRBV27|TRBD1|NA
TGTGCCAGCAGTCCAGGGGGGGGGAACTATGGCTACACCTTC
CASSPGGGNYGYTF
>TRBJ1-4|TRBV4-1|NA|NA
TGCGCCAGCAGCCAAAGAGGGCCCCAAGGGGCTAATGAAAAACTGTTTTTT
CASSQRGPQGANEKLFF
>TRBJ2-7|TRBV29-1|TRBD1|once
TGCCTCATGACGGACAGGGCCTACGAGCAGTACTTC
CLMTDRAYEQYF
>TRBJ2-2|TRBV6-5|TRBD1|NA
TGTGCCGCTGGGACAGGGAGGCCCGGGGAGCTGTTTTTT
CAAGTGRPGELFF
>TRBJ2-1|TRBV4-2|NA|NA
TGTGCCAGCAGCCAAGATCCTTATGAGTGGCAGTTCTTC
CASSQDPYEWQFF
>TRBJ1-4|TRBV6-6|TRBD1|once
TGTGCCAGCAGTTACCCGCCGGGACAGGGGGCTGGGAAACTGTTTTTT
CASSYPPGQGAGKLFF
>TRBJ2-3|TRBV7-3|NA|NA
TGTGCCAGCATACAGGCGGGCAGATCAGATACGCAGTATTTT
CASIQAGRSDTQYF
>TRBJ2-7|TRBV5-1|TRBD1|NA
TGCGCCAGCAGCCCTGGGACAGGCCTTACCTACGAGCAGTACTTC
CASSPGTGLTYEQYF
>TRBJ1-6|TRBV4-1|NA|NA
TGCGCCAGCAGCCAACCGGGCCCCCCTAATTCACCCCTCCACTTT
CASSQPGPPNSPLHF
>TRBJ2-2|TRBV18|NA|NA
TGTGCCAGCTCACCAGGGCTTGCCTTAAACACCGGGGAGCTGTTTTTT
CASSPGLALNTGELFF
>TRBJ2-5|TRBV27|TRBD2|NA
TGTGCCAGCTCCCCCGGACTAGCGGTCCCTCAAGAGACCCAGTACTTC
CASSPGLAVPQETQYF
>TRBJ2-3|TRBV29-1|NA|NA
TGCAGCGTTGTGGTACAGGGAAGCACAGATACGCAGTATTTT
CSVVVQGSTDTQYF
>TRBJ2-1|TRBV6-6|TRBD2|NA
TGTGCCAGCACCGCGACTAGCGGGAGAAATGAGCAGTTCTTC
CASTATSGRNEQFF
>TRBJ2-1|TRBV15|NA|NA
TGTGCCACCAGCAGAGATATAAGCGGCCATAATGAGCAGTTCTTC
CATSRDISGHNEQFF
>TRBJ2-3|TRBV15|NA|NA
TGTGCCACCAGCAGAGCAGTGGCGGGAACGCAGTATTTT
CATSRAVAGTQYF
>TRBJ2-7|TRBV9|TRBD1|NA
TGTGCCAGCAGCGTACGGGACAGGGCTGTCTACGAGCAGTACTTC
CASSVRDRAVYEQYF
>TRBJ2-3|TRBV4-1|TRBD1|NA
TGCGCCAGCAGCCTCTGGGGACAGGGGGACACAGATACGCAGTATTTT
CASSLWGQGDTDTQYF
>TRBJ2-3|TRBV4-1|TRBD2|NA
TGCGCCAGCAGCCAAAGACTAGCGTTAGATACAGATACGCAGTATTTT
CASSQRLALDTDTQYF
>TRBJ2-7|TRBV28|TRBD1|NA
TGTGCCAGCAGCGATCTTAGGGGGCTCCTGACCTACGAGCAGTACTTC
CASSDLRGLLTYEQYF
>TRBJ2-1|TRBV27|NA|large
TGTGCCAGCAGTTGGAGCGCCTTGTGGGATGAGCAGTTCTTC
CASSWSALWDEQFF
>TRBJ2-7|TRBV7-3|NA|NA
TGTGCCAGCAGCTTAACGGGGGGCCTAACCAGCGAGCAGTACTTC
CASSLTGGLTSEQYF
>TRBJ2-2|TRBV7-3|TRBD2|NA
TGTGCCAGCAGCTTAACCACGCGGGAGGGCACCGGGGAGCTGTTTTTT
CASSLTTREGTGELFF
>TRBJ2-7|TRBV27|NA|NA
TGTGCCAGCTCGTCGGGCACCTACGAGCAGTACTTC
CASSSGTYEQYF
>TRBJ2-4|TRBV7-9|TRBD1|NA
TGTGCCAGCAGCTCCGGGGACAGCAGATATACCAAAAACATTCAGTACTTC
CASSSGDSRYTKNIQYF
>TRBJ2-5|TRBV25-1|TRBD2|NA
TGTGCCAGCCTCCCTGGAGCGGGGGGAGAGACCCAGTACTTC
CASLPGAGGETQYF
>TRBJ2-3|TRBV6-1|TRBD2|NA
TGTGCCAGCAGTGAGACTAGCGGCACAGATACGCAGTATTTT
CASSETSGTDTQYF
>TRBJ2-5|TRBV18|NA|NA
TGTGCCAGCTCACCTCCCACGGTTGAGACCCAGTACTTC
CASSPPTVETQYF
>TRBJ2-1|TRBV5-1|NA|NA
TGCGCCAGCACCCCGGGCGGGGTCTACAATGAGCAGTTCTTC
CASTPGGVYNEQFF
>TRBJ2-1|TRBV7-9|TRBD2|NA
TGTGCCAGCAGCCCCCCCCGGAGCGGGAGAGTGGGCAATGAGCAGTTCTTC
CASSPPRSGRVGNEQFF
>TRBJ1-1|TRBV6-5|TRBD1|NA
TGTGCCAGCAGACACAGGGGGCTGACTGAAGCTTTCTTT
CASRHRGLTEAFF
>TRBJ1-1|TRBV27|NA|once
TGTGCCAGCAGTTTGGACCATCGGAACACTGAAGCTTTCTTT
CASSLDHRNTEAFF
>TRBJ2-7|TRBV7-6|TRBD1|NA
TGTGCCAGCAGCCCAGGGGGAAACGAGCAGTACTTC
CASSPGGNEQYF
>TRBJ2-3|TRBV28|NA|NA
TGTGCCACAACGGGGAGCACAGATACGCAGTATTTT
CATTGSTDTQYF
>TRBJ2-7|TRBV27|NA|NA
TGTGCCAGCAGTTTAGGCGGGTACGAGCAGTACTTC
CASSLGGYEQYF
>TRBJ2-1|TRBV6-5|NA|NA
TGTGCCAGCAGTTACGGGGGTGAGCAGTTCTTC
CASSYGGEQFF